There are a few counts of the clone carrying this T cell receptor (beta chain). Antigen specificity is unknown. The source of the sample is a study of blood T cells in healthy people across ages. Notes on the study in general: A strong correlation was found between TCR beta diversity and the percentage of naive T cells. Among T cells, TCR beta diversity per million cells dropped roughly linearly as age rose.

Sample-barcoded 5' priming and a J-beta primer mix drove a second PCR of roughly 7 to 11 cycles. In TCRdb, the 5' RACE reads were re-called with MiXCR into one record per CDR3 protein. The sample carries 590,000 or so distinct CDR3 sequences, 25% to 35% recorded once. Germline-derived CDR1 and CDR2 are MNHNY and SVGAGI (reference sequence). V was pared by 5 bases and J by 7 bases, with 8 bases of the junction left unmatched. This CDR3 is built from 15 residues. The sequenced sample consisted of blood. This receptor was obtained from an elderly woman in good health. The J gene is TRBJ1-4, the V gene TRBV6-6, with 9 bases fitting TRBD1. Here the CDR3 reads CASSASGQGLEKLFF. The CDR3 DNA sequence: TGTGCCAGCAGTGCCTCGGGACAGGGACTTGAAAAACTGTTTTTT.